One T cell receptor (beta chain) is described in this entry. Its specificity is not known. V lost 2 bases and J lost 1; bases outside the gene matches: 4. Germline CDR1 reads MNHEY; CDR2 reads SVGAGI. The CDR3 spans 15 residues. The sample originates from a study of radiotherapy plus CTLA-4 blockade in lung cancer. Study overall: Disease control was present in 31% of patients, and objective responses in more than 15%. General study results and limits: Expansion of tumor-derived TCR clones was observed in blood after radiotherapy plus ipilimumab.

Using immunoSEQ multiplex PCR, the repertoire was profiled, and TCRdb retains in-frame clones only, with some absent. The sample lists about 45,000 clones, around 73% seen once, with 3.5% in the top ten. J is TRBJ2-7 and V is TRBV6-5; 8 bases match TRBD2. The specimen was peripheral blood, collected from a patient treated with radiotherapy plus ipilimumab. The receptor comes from a human donor with non-small cell lung cancer who had a complete response to radiotherapy plus ipilimumab. CDR3 coding DNA: TGTGCCAGCAGTTACAGCAGCGGGGGATCCTACGAGCAGTACTTC. This encodes CASSYSSGGSYEQYF.